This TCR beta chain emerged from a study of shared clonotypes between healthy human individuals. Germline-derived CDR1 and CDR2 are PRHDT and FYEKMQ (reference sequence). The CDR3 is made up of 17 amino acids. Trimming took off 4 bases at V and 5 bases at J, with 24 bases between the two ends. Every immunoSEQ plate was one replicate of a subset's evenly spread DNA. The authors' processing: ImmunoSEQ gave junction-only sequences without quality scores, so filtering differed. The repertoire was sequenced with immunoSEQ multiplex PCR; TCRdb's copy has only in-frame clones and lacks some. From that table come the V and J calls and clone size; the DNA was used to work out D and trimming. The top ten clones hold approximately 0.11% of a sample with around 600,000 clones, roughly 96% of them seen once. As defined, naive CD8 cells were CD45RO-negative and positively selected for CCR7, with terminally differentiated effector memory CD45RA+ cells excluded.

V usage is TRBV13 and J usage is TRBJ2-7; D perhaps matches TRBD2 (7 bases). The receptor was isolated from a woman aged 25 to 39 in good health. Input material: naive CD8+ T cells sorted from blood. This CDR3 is CASSYVGGGGRDHEQYF. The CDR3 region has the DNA TGTGCCAGCAGCTATGTCGGCGGAGGGGGGAGGGACCACGAGCAGTACTTC.